This T cell receptor (beta chain) comes out of a study of T cells in pancreatic ductal adenocarcinoma (TCRdb year 2017). Regarding the research as a whole: Surgically resected pancreatic ductal adenocarcinoma specimens were analyzed for the quantity, spatial distribution, and characteristics of both suppressive cells and tumor-infiltrating CD8+ T cells, an effort aimed at clarifying the adaptive T-cell response occurring naturally. What the research found in general, with its limitations: No significant difference in T-cell clonality was found between tumor and blood, with mean clonality of approximately 0.11 in tumors and 0.072 in blood. Because tumors are enriched in CD45RO+ effector T cells rather than naive T cells, which biases toward lower diversity, comparisons of clonality between tumor and blood may be biased. Since most pancreatic cancer patients present with inoperable disease, the resected cohort was skewed toward the minority of patients who had early-stage disease. Compared with tumor samples, blood samples had more total productive templates and about 7.3-fold more unique clonotypes.

Inclusive of the bounding cysteine and phenylalanine, the CDR3 is 14 residues long. Of the read, only the CDR3 DNA is kept; its 42 bases are in frame from base 1. Between the V and J ends, shortened by 8 bases and 4 bases respectively, the junction contains 15 bases. Looking up the germline V gene yields CDR1 KGHSH and CDR2 LQKENI. Selected pancreatic ductal adenocarcinoma patients had undergone surgery without neoadjuvant therapy. Peripheral blood was collected in heparin tubes, from which PBMCs were isolated by histopaque density gradient and cryopreserved in around 9.2% DMSO. Using the DNeasy Blood and Tissue Kit with Proteinase K and RNase treatment, genomic DNA was extracted from roughly seven PBMC and roughly 10 flash-frozen tumor specimens. Remarks on this clone: What this receptor recognizes is not known. No base quality information exists; no much larger clone differs at one position.

The immunoSEQ hsTCRB kit was used to amplify TCR beta CDR3 regions from genomic DNA. An Illumina HiSeq system was used for high-throughput TRB CDR3 sequencing. On the study's bioinformatics: The immunoSEQ software was used to analyze sequencing reads, and nonproductive sequences containing premature stops or frame-shifts were removed. Clonality of the repertoire was calculated as one minus Shannon entropy normalized by log2 of the number of unique productive sequences. Here the immuneACCESS table is served through TCRdb, limited to in-frame sequences with V and J called. Missing clones are a known gap in these copies; in checked studies unresolved V genes cover under half, and the rest lacks a known reason. V and J calls and clone size are as listed in that table; D and trimming were resolved from the DNA. This sample has 100,000 or so clones in its table, and about 95% of those were observed once. Roughly 3% of the sample goes to the ten largest clones.

The sample was PBMCs. This clonotype was sampled from a human donor with pancreatic ductal adenocarcinoma. In this chain, TRBV18 is recombined with TRBJ1-5; the D region possibly corresponds to TRBD1 (5 bases align). CDR3 reads: CASRPGDANQPQHF. In nucleotides, the sequence is TGTGCCAGCCGACCGGGGGACGCAAATCAGCCCCAGCATTTT.